This T cell receptor (beta chain) stems from a study of vaccination and CD4 T cells after COVID-19. This clonotype is labeled as medium-sized (0.01 to 0.1%). The antigen remains undetermined. The CDR3 loop spans 13 amino acids. The germline V gene has CDR1 DFQATT and CDR2 SNEGSKA (reference sequence). Trimming removed 5 bases from V and 3 bases from J; junction bases left unmatched: 5. Treatment noted: approximately nine-day PBMC culture with coronavirus spike peptide pools or control peptides (ViraFEST assay). PCR positivity was dated March to December 2020, before US Alpha, Beta and Delta variants. The Oncomine TCR Beta short-read assay was applied to DNA of cultured CD4+ T cells. Via MiXCR, TCRdb re-called the PCR reads, giving one row per CDR3 protein. The sample shows about 2,100 distinct CDR3 sequences, around a quarter of them seen only once.

The sample was CD4+ T cells from blood, cultured in vitro, taken after SARS-CoV-2 vaccination. The genes are TRBV20-1 and TRBJ2-7; 9 bases match TRBD1. The clonotype originates from a human donor who had recovered from COVID-19. The CDR3 loop is CSAETDRGYEQYF. The CDR3 nucleotides are TGCAGTGCTGAGACGGACAGGGGCTACGAGCAGTACTTC.